One sample yielded the 23 T cell receptor beta chains listed below, sequenced in a study of T cell changes during pregnancy in multiple sclerosis. Clones were read by immunoSEQ multiplex PCR, and TCRdb kept only the in-frame ones, dropping some. The table records 50,000 to 65,000 clones, roughly nine tenths of them present only once. Sequenced material: CD4+ T cells from peripheral blood mononuclear cells, taken in the third trimester of pregnancy. Every receptor here comes from a female donor with multiple sclerosis, enrolled in a pregnancy study.

The gene calls are TRBV4-3 and TRBJ1-3, with D tentatively TRBD1 (5 bases). The CDR3 runs to 15 residues. Trimming stripped 4 bases from V and 4 bases from J, with 14 bases between. Germline V gives CDR1 LGHNA, CDR2 YSLEER. The CDR3 DNA follows: TGCGCCAGCAGCCCACAAGTGACAGACGGAAACACCATATATTTT. Translation gives CASSPQVTDGNTIYF.

This chain connects TRBV6-5 to TRBJ2-5; D not certain. Trimming took off 7 bases at V and 10 bases at J, with 13 bases between the two ends. Per the germline V gene, CDR1 is MNHEY and CDR2 is SVGAGI. The CDR3 consists of 11 residues. The CDR3 is CASTEELLQYF. The DNA of the CDR3 is TGTGCCAGCACCGAAGAGTTACTCCAGTACTTC.

The rearrangement uses TRBV5-6 and TRBJ2-7; 7 bases map to TRBD1. Germline V gene sequence: CDR1 SGHDT, CDR2 YYEEEE. V lost 0 bases to trimming and J lost 5 bases; unmatched junction nucleotides: 8. This CDR3 spans 15 amino acids. In DNA, the CDR3 is TGTGCCAGCAGCTTGGTCGTCAGGGGGAAAGACGAGCAGTACTTC. Translating it yields CASSLVVRGKDEQYF.

This chain uses TRBV7-2 with TRBJ1-1; possibly TRBD1 for D (5 bases). The CDR3 sequence is 14 residues long. The V and J ends lost 3 bases and 2 bases respectively, with 10 bases between them. Germline assignment: CDR1 SGHTA and CDR2 FQGNSA. This chain's CDR3 is CASSFQGLNTEAFF. CDR3 DNA: TGTGCCAGCAGCTTTCAGGGACTTAACACTGAAGCTTTCTTT.

V gene TRBV7-9 combines with J gene TRBJ2-3; 7 positions match TRBD2. The ends lost 5 bases at V and 1 base at J; junction bases unmatched: 9. The CDR3 runs to 16 residues. CDR1 is SEHNR, CDR2 FQNEAQ, per germline (reference sequence). The CDR3 DNA reads as TGTGCCAGCAGCCGTATCATAGCGGGTCGCACAGATACGCAGTATTTT. It encodes CASSRIIAGRTDTQYF.

V usage is TRBV19 and J usage is TRBJ2-2, with 7 bases matching TRBD1. CDR3 length: 14 amino acids. Germline V gives CDR1 LNHDA, CDR2 SQIVND (reference sequence). V was pared by 9 bases and J by 3 bases, with 7 bases of the junction left unmatched. CDR3 loop: CASTQQGYTGELFF. In nucleotides, the CDR3 is TGTGCCAGCACCCAACAGGGGTACACCGGGGAGCTGTTTTTT.

V is TRBV6-5 and J is TRBJ1-2; tentatively, D is TRBD1 (6 bases). Germline assignment: CDR1 MNHEY and CDR2 SVGAGI. The CDR3 consists of 14 residues. Trimming left V 2 bases short and J 4 bases short, with 11 bases between. CDR3 bases: TGTGCCAGCAGTTACGACGTCAGGGGCTATGGCTACACCTTC. It yields the protein CASSYDVRGYGYTF.

Regarding this clone: The same CDR3 arises from other DNA sequences in this sample as well. V is TRBV6-4 and J is TRBJ1-2; D not certain. The CDR3 loop spans 11 amino acids. CDR1 and CDR2 from the germline V gene are MRHNA and SNTAGT. V lost 0 bases to trimming and J lost 8 bases, with 4 bases between them. The CDR3 protein is CASSDSRGYTF. The CDR3 region has the DNA TGTGCCAGCAGTGACTCGCGGGGCTACACCTTC.

The V call is TRBV7-2, the J call TRBJ1-4, with 7 bases aligning to TRBD1. Germline CDR1 is SGHTA and CDR2 is FQGNSA. CDR3 size: 13 residues. Trimming at V came to 8 bases and at J to 8 bases, leaving 8 bases not matched to a gene. The CDR3 spells CASGTGVEEKLFF. For the CDR3, the DNA is TGTGCCAGCGGTACAGGGGTGGAAGAAAAACTGTTTTTT. The whole variable domain, remainder taken from reference TRBV7-2 and TRBJ1-4, is GAGVSQSPSNKVTEKGKDVELRCDPISGHTALYWYRQSLGQGLEFLIYFQGNSAPDKSGLPSDRFSAERTGGSVSTLTIQRTQQEDSAVYLCASGTGVEEKLFFGSGTQLSVL.

The chain carries TRBV5-8 and TRBJ2-6; 13 bases match TRBD2. V shed 5 bases and J 6 bases; nucleotides not matched to a gene: 11. The CDR3 covers 18 residues. Germline lookup yields CDR1 SGHTS and CDR2 YDEGEE. The CDR3 region is CASSFTSGRARMANVLTF. For the CDR3, the DNA is TGTGCCAGCAGTTTTACTAGCGGGAGGGCCAGGATGGCCAACGTCCTGACTTTC.

This chain connects TRBV27 to TRBJ1-2; D not resolved. CDR1 MNHEY and CDR2 SMNVEV come from the germline V gene (reference sequence). With 2 bases removed from V and 0 bases from J, the gap between germline ends came to 10 bases. The CDR3 is 15 amino acids. The CDR3 nucleotides are TGTGCCAGCAGTTTAGACTTCCGGTCTAACTATGGCTACACCTTC. Its translation: CASSLDFRSNYGYTF.

CDR3 coding DNA: TGTGCCTGGAGCCCGTATCTAAACGGGATCCACAATGAGCAGTTCTTC. Protein: CAWSPYLNGIHNEQFF. The rearrangement uses TRBV30 and TRBJ2-1; D might be TRBD2 (5 bases). This CDR3 is 16 amino acids long. V shed 3 bases and J shed 5 bases, with 20 bases lying between them. CDR1 is GTSNPN and CDR2 is SVGIG in the germline V gene (reference sequence).

The gene calls are TRBV5-5 and TRBJ2-3; D perhaps matches TRBD1 (5 bases). V lost 2 bases to trimming and J lost 5 bases, with 21 bases between them. The CDR3 has 17 amino acids. Germline CDR1 SGHKS, CDR2 YYEKEE (reference sequence). The CDR3 nucleotides read TGTGCCAGCAGCTTACTTCCTGCGGACATCCGTAGAGATACGCAGTATTTT. This translates into CASSLLPADIRRDTQYF.

The chain has TRBV19 and TRBJ2-7; maybe TRBD2 (5 bases). The germline V gene has CDR1 LNHDA and CDR2 SQIVND (reference sequence). The CDR3 consists of 12 residues. V gave up 7 bases and J gave up 6 bases, with 13 bases separating them. CDR3 amino acids: CASNERMGEQYF. The CDR3 coding sequence is TGTGCCAGTAATGAGCGGATGGGCGAGCAGTACTTC.

The chain combines TRBV6-1 with TRBJ2-7; D uncertain. Germline assignment: CDR1 MNHNS and CDR2 SASEGT. The length of the CDR3 is 11 residues. V was clipped by 4 bases and J by 6 bases, with 7 bases between them. CDR3 sequence reads: CASSASVEQYF. The CDR3, as DNA: TGTGCCAGCAGTGCCAGCGTCGAGCAGTACTTC.

The J gene is TRBJ2-3, the V gene TRBV18; 7 bases line up with TRBD2. J gave up 2 bases and V 1 base, and 3 bases lay outside the gene matches. The CDR3 length is 15 residues. Germline CDR1 is KGHSH and CDR2 is LQKENI. The CDR3 sequence is CASSPLAGLTDTQYF. The CDR3 DNA reads as TGTGCCAGCTCACCACTAGCGGGCCTCACAGATACGCAGTATTTT.

The chain joins TRBV20-1 to TRBJ2-1; a weak D match, TRBD2 (6 bases). V lost 7 bases, J lost 4 bases, and 8 bases lay in between. Germline V gene data show CDR1 as DFQATT and CDR2 as SNEGSKA (reference sequence). The CDR3 has 11 residues. CDR3 bases: TGCAGTGGGGCGGGGTACAATGAGCAGTTCTTC. As protein: CSGAGYNEQFF.

The chain has TRBV7-3 and TRBJ2-1, with D possibly TRBD2 on 5 matching bases. V was clipped by 2 bases and J by 2 bases, with 13 bases between them. The CDR3 is 16 amino acids. Germline CDR1 and CDR2: SGHTA and FQGTGA. CDR3: CASSLAAGEAYNEQFF. The CDR3 region has the DNA TGTGCCAGCAGCTTAGCGGCGGGTGAGGCCTACAATGAGCAGTTCTTC.

The rearrangement uses TRBV5-4 and TRBJ2-7, with a possible D match to TRBD1 (6 bases). The CDR3 extends over 15 amino acids. From germline, CDR1 is SGHNT and CDR2 YYREEE (reference sequence). Between the trimmed V and J ends, which lost 2 bases and 7 bases, there was a span of 19 bases. The CDR3, as DNA: TGTGCCAGCAGCTTTTCCGACAGGACGTCCGCGGAGCAGTACTTC. This gives the protein CASSFSDRTSAEQYF.

CDR3 sequence reads: CASSLGTSGRASGETQYF. The CDR3 nucleotides are TGCGCCAGCAGCTTGGGGACTAGCGGGAGGGCCTCCGGAGAGACCCAGTACTTC. The V call is TRBV5-1, the J call TRBJ2-5; 15 positions match TRBD2. The germline gives CDR1 SGHRS, CDR2 YFSETQ. The length of the CDR3 is 18 residues. J gave up 4 bases and V 0 bases, and 7 bases lay outside the gene matches. The variable domain in full, completed from reference TRBV5-1 and TRBJ2-5, reads KAGVTQTPRYLIKTRGQQVTLSCSPISGHRSVSWYQQTPGQGLQFLFEYFSETQRNKGNFPGRFSGRQFSNSRSEMNVSTLELGDSALYLCASSLGTSGRASGETQYFGPGTRLLVL.

In this sample, this clone turned up a few times. The chain is built from TRBV2 and TRBJ1-5; 7 bases agree with TRBD1. CDR1 and CDR2 (germline): SNHLY, FYNNEI. The junction had 7 bases not matched to a gene; V was cut back by 4 bases and J by 7 bases. This CDR3 has 14 residues. CDR3 nucleotides: TGTGCCAGCAGTGTCCAGGGGGGTGGGCAGCCCCAGCATTTT. The encoded protein is CASSVQGGGQPQHF.

The chain employs TRBV27 and TRBJ1-3; D may be TRBD1 (6 bases). From germline, CDR1 is MNHEY and CDR2 SMNVEV (reference sequence). V was trimmed by 2 bases and J by 3 bases, leaving 11 bases between them. The CDR3 totals 15 residues. CDR3 nucleotides: TGTGCCAGCAGTTTAGCGGGGGCGGGTGGAAACACCATATATTTT. It translates to CASSLAGAGGNTIYF.

This chain connects TRBV15 to TRBJ2-1, with a possible D match to TRBD2 (6 bases). Trimming cost V 0 bases and J 6 bases, with 12 bases left between them. CDR1 is LNHNV and CDR2 is YYDKDF in the germline V gene (reference sequence). This CDR3 has 15 residues. The CDR3 coding sequence is TGTGCCACCAGCAGAGATAAACTAGCCCGCAATGAGCAGTTCTTC. Protein: CATSRDKLARNEQFF.